This T cell receptor (beta chain) was sequenced in a study of blood T cell repertoires in COVID-19. Study summary: The United States, Italy and Spain supplied acute and convalescent COVID-19 samples.

The V segment lost 4 bases and the J segment 0 bases; nucleotides outside the gene matches: 4. From germline, CDR1 is SGHNT and CDR2 YYREEE (reference sequence). The CDR3 is made up of 16 amino acids. Under the authors' procedure: Estimation of nucleated cell counts relied on the amplification of reference gene primers. This table comes from immunoSEQ multiplex PCR, and its TCRdb copy is limited to in-frame clones, with some not included. The DNA was the basis for D and trimming; V, J and clone size are from that table. Of 150,000 to 200,000 clones in the sample, approximately 90% were seen once. The receptor was derived from a young man who had recovered from COVID-19. The chain is built from TRBV5-4 and TRBJ2-2; 9 bases match TRBD1. The specimen was peripheral blood. CDR3 in amino acids: CASSLDRGSNTGELFF. The CDR3 bases are TGTGCCAGCAGCCTGGACAGGGGATCGAACACCGGGGAGCTGTTTTTT.